Each of the 17 T cell receptor beta chains below was sequenced from the same sample in a study of T cell responses to AZD1222 COVID-19 vaccine. Sequenced by immunoSEQ multiplex PCR; TCRdb stores in-frame clones only, minus some. The repertoire holds about 180,000 clones, 90% to 95% seen once, with 1.6% in the top ten. This sample comprised peripheral blood, obtained 28 days after the second AZD1222 dose. Receptors were obtained from an adult who received the AZD1222 COVID-19 vaccine.

The genes are TRBV5-1 and TRBJ2-6, with D unclear. Trimming pared 7 bases from V and 0 bases from J, leaving 11 bases between. This CDR3 has 15 residues. Germline V gives CDR1 SGHRS, CDR2 YFSETQ. CDR3 sequence reads: CASGQQDSGANVLTF. CDR3 nucleotides: TGCGCCAGCGGCCAACAAGACTCTGGGGCCAACGTCCTGACTTTC.

The genes are TRBV7-9 and TRBJ1-1, with D tentatively TRBD1 (6 bases). Trimming removed 0 bases at V and 3 bases at J, with 14 bases between. The CDR3 length is 16 residues. Germline values: CDR1 SEHNR, CDR2 FQNEAQ (reference sequence). CDR3 loop: CASSLAWEGVHTEAFF. The CDR3 coding sequence is TGTGCCAGCAGCTTAGCTTGGGAGGGGGTCCACACTGAAGCTTTCTTT.

V gene TRBV2 combines with J gene TRBJ2-7, with D perhaps matching TRBD1 or TRBD2 (5 bases each). This CDR3 is 15 amino acids long. In germline, CDR1 is SNHLY, CDR2 FYNNEI. V gave up 3 bases and J gave up 4 bases, with 16 bases separating them. The CDR3: CASSDSDSEGYEQYF. The CDR3, as DNA: TGTGCCAGCAGTGACTCCGACAGCGAGGGGTACGAGCAGTACTTC.

This chain uses TRBV6-5 with TRBJ2-7; D uncertain. V was shortened by 2 bases and J by 6 bases, with 14 bases between the two germline ends. Germline CDR1 and CDR2: MNHEY and SVGAGI. The CDR3 has 14 amino acids. The DNA of the CDR3 is TGTGCCAGCAGTTACGGGCAGACCCAGTCCGAGCAGTACTTC. It translates to CASSYGQTQSEQYF.

The chain employs TRBV7-9 and TRBJ2-7, with D perhaps TRBD1 or TRBD2 (5 bases each). The germline gives CDR1 SEHNR, CDR2 FQNEAQ (reference sequence). The CDR3 has 13 amino acids. V lost 2 bases and J lost 3, with 8 bases in between. CDR3 residues: CASSLSGGYEQYF. In DNA, the CDR3 is TGTGCCAGCAGCTTATCTGGGGGCTACGAGCAGTACTTC.

The chain uses TRBV15 and TRBJ2-7; 7 nucleotides align to TRBD2. Germline V CDR1 and CDR2: LNHNV, YYDKDF (reference sequence). The junction had 8 bases not matched to a gene; V was cut back by 0 bases and J by 3 bases. The CDR3 covers 16 residues. This CDR3 is CATSRELGGGFYEQYF. Written as DNA, the CDR3 is TGTGCCACCAGCAGAGAATTAGGCGGGGGTTTCTACGAGCAGTACTTC. Full variable domain (rest looked up from reference TRBV15 and TRBJ2-7): DAMVIQNPRYQVTQFGKPVTLSCSQTLNHNVMYWYQQKSSQAPKLLFHYYDKDFNNEADTPDNFQSRRPNTSFCFLDIRSPGLGDTAMYLCATSRELGGGFYEQYFGPGTRLTVT.

About this clone: Other DNA sequences in this specimen translate into the identical CDR3. The chain is built from TRBV30 and TRBJ1-1; the D is unclear. The CDR3 runs 13 residues. The V gene lost 0 bases and the J gene lost 3 bases, with 8 bases spanning the gap. Looked up from germline, CDR1 is GTSNPN and CDR2 is SVGIG (reference sequence). CDR3 sequence: CAWSVRGDTEAFF. In DNA, the CDR3 is TGTGCCTGGAGTGTACGTGGGGACACTGAAGCTTTCTTT.

The chain employs TRBV27 and TRBJ2-7; the D is unclear. V was pared by 5 bases and J by 2 bases, with 16 bases between. This CDR3 is 15 amino acids long. Germline V gene data show CDR1 as MNHEY and CDR2 as SMNVEV (reference sequence). DNA of the CDR3: TGTGCCAGCAGTCCCAATCCGGGTCCCCCCTACGAGCAGTACTTC. Translation: CASSPNPGPPYEQYF.

The chain uses TRBV6-2 or TRBV6-3 and TRBJ2-7; D possibly uses TRBD1 or TRBD2 (5 bases each). This CDR3 has 14 residues. Trimming stripped 4 bases from V and 2 bases from J, with 12 bases between. Germline-derived CDR1 and CDR2 are MNHEY and SVGEGT. The DNA of the CDR3 is TGTGCCAGCAGTTTAAGGGACCTGACCTACGAGCAGTACTTC. This sequence encodes CASSLRDLTYEQYF.

The CDR3 loop is CASIGRGDRRNTEAFF. The CDR3 bases are TGTGCCAGTATAGGTCGAGGCGACAGGAGGAACACTGAAGCTTTCTTT. The chain joins TRBV19 to TRBJ1-1, with a weak D call TRBD1 (6 bases). In germline, CDR1 is LNHDA, CDR2 SQIVND (reference sequence). There are 16 residues in the CDR3. Trimming stripped 7 bases from V and 1 base from J, with 19 bases between.

The genes are TRBV4-1 and TRBJ2-3; 13 positions agree with TRBD2. Unmatched junction bases numbered 9, after V lost 0 bases and J lost 3 bases. The V gene's germline CDR1 is MGHRA and CDR2 YSYEKL. CDR3 length equals 19 residues. CDR3 bases: TGCGCCAGCAGCCAAGACACTAGCGGGAGGGTTTTGGGGACAGATACGCAGTATTTT. Translating it yields CASSQDTSGRVLGTDTQYF.

The V call is TRBV6-5, the J call TRBJ2-2; D unclear. The germline V gene has CDR1 MNHEY and CDR2 SVGAGI. Trimming left V 7 bases short and J 5 bases short, with 8 bases between. The CDR3 covers 12 residues. CDR3 DNA sequence: TGTGCCAGCATTAAGTCGACCGGGGAGCTGTTTTTT. Its protein is CASIKSTGELFF.

J is TRBJ1-3 and V is TRBV18; no clear D. The V end was cut by 1 base, the J end by 2 bases, with 9 bases between. The CDR3 consists of 15 residues. The germline CDR1 and CDR2 sequences are KGHSH and LQKENI. The CDR3 nucleotides are TGTGCCAGCTCACCACGGCAGATCACTGGAAACACCATATATTTT. Translated, it gives CASSPRQITGNTIYF.

The chain employs TRBV28 and TRBJ2-3; TRBD2 matches 13 bases. The junction had 7 bases not matched to a gene; V was cut back by 5 bases and J by 2 bases. This CDR3 has 17 residues. Germline CDR1 and CDR2: MDHEN and SYDVKM. The CDR3 region is CASSPRTSGRPTDTQYF. CDR3 DNA: TGTGCCAGCAGTCCGAGGACTAGCGGGAGACCCACAGATACGCAGTATTTT.

This chain connects TRBV18 to TRBJ2-2; TRBD2 might be the D (6 bases). Trimming removed 3 bases from V and 5 bases from J, with 10 bases in between. Germline CDR1 reads KGHSH; CDR2 reads LQKENI. The CDR3 consists of 14 residues. The CDR3 sequence is CASSPPGGTGELFF. DNA of the CDR3: TGTGCCAGCTCACCCCCAGGAGGGACCGGGGAGCTGTTTTTT.

V is TRBV11-2 and J is TRBJ2-1; TRBD2 is a possible D gene (7 bases). This CDR3 comprises 16 residues. The germline gives CDR1 SGHAT, CDR2 FQNNGV. Trimming pared 8 bases from V and 4 bases from J, leaving 21 bases between. CDR3 residues: CASQITGGGRYNEQFF. CDR3 in DNA: TGTGCCAGCCAGATTACGGGCGGGGGCCGGTACAATGAGCAGTTCTTC.

V and J are TRBV5-4 and TRBJ1-2; D gene ambiguous. Looked up from germline, CDR1 is SGHNT and CDR2 is YYREEE (reference sequence). V lost 0 bases and J lost 5, with 8 bases in between. The CDR3 covers 13 residues. The DNA for the CDR3 is TGTGCCAGCAGCTTGGTCAGAAATTATGGCTACACCTTC. Translation: CASSLVRNYGYTF.